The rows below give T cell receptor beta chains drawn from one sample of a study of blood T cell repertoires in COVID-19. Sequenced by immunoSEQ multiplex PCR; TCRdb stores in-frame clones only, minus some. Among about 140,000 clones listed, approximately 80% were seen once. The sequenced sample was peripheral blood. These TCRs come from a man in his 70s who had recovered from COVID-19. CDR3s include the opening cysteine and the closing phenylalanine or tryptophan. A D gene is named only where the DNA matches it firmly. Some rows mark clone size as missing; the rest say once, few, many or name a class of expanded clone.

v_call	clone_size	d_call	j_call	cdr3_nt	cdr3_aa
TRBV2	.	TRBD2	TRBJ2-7	TGTGCCAGCAGTGAAGGCGGGAGTTGGAACGAGCAGTACTTC	CASSEGGSWNEQYF
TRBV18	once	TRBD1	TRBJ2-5	TGTGCCAGCTCACCAGGGGCAGGGGGCGAGGAGACCCAGTACTTC	CASSPGAGGEETQYF
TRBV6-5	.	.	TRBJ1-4	TGTGCCAGCAGTTACTCGACATCCCCCCCTCGCGAAAAACTGTTTTTT	CASSYSTSPPREKLFF
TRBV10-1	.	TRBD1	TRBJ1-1	TGCGCCAGCAGTGCGGACAGGTCGAAGGCTTTCTTT	CASSADRSKAFF
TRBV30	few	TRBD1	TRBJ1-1	TGTGCCTGGAGTGGACAGGGAACTGAAGCTTTCTTT	CAWSGQGTEAFF
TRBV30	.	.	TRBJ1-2	TGTGCCTGGAGTGTAGGGGGGGCTCTAAACTATGGCTACACCTTC	CAWSVGGALNYGYTF
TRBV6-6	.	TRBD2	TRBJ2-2	TGTGCCAGCAGTCCGGACGCGGGAGGGGCTAGGAGCACCGGGGAGCTGTTTTTT	CASSPDAGGARSTGELFF
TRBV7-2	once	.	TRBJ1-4	TGTGCCAGCAGCACCACCCCGGGTGCAACTAATGAAAAACTGTTTTTT	CASSTTPGATNEKLFF
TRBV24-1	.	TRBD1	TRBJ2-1	TGTGCCACCAGTGATGACAGGGTCCGGACAAATGAGCAGTTCTTC	CATSDDRVRTNEQFF
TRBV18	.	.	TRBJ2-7	TGTGCCAGCTCATTACAGGGATACGAGCAGTACTTC	CASSLQGYEQYF
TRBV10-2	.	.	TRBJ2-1	TGCGCCAGCACCCTGGACAACTACAATGAGCAGTTCTTC	CASTLDNYNEQFF
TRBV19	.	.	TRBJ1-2	TGTGCCAGTAGTCGTCCATACGGGGTAAACTATGGCTACACCTTC	CASSRPYGVNYGYTF
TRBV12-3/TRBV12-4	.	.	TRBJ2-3	TGTGCCAGCAGTCTCTATCGCACAGATACGCAGTATTTT	CASSLYRTDTQYF
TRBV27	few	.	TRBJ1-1	TGTGCCAGCAGTTTTAGGAGCAGGGCCACTGAAGCTTTCTTT	CASSFRSRATEAFF
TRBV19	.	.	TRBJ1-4	TGTGCCAGCCGGGGGGTTGGCGCAACTAATGAAAAACTGTTTTTT	CASRGVGATNEKLFF
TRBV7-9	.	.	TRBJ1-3	TGTGCCAGCAGCGATAACAGGGTAAAGGGCTCTGGAAACACCATATATTTT	CASSDNRVKGSGNTIYF
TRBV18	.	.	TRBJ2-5	TGTGCCAGCTCCCTAACGACAGGCCCAGGCGAGACCCAGTACTTC	CASSLTTGPGETQYF
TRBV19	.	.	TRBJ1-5	TGTGCCAGTAAAGATGGAGGCAATCAGCCCCAGCATTTT	CASKDGGNQPQHF
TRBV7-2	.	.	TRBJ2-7	TGTGCCAGCAGCCGCGGGACAGTCTACGAGCAGTACTTC	CASSRGTVYEQYF
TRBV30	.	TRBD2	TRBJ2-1	TGTGCCCTGAAGACGAGCGGGAGGGCCAGCAATGAGCAGTTCTTC	CALKTSGRASNEQFF
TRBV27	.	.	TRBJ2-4	TGTGCCAGCAGACGACACGATTCCCTTAACATTCAGTACTTC	CASRRHDSLNIQYF
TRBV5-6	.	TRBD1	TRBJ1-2	TGTGCCAGCAGCTGGGACAGGGGAAACGGCTACACCTTC	CASSWDRGNGYTF
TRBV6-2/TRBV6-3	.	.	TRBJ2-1	TGTGCCAGCAGTTACTCTAGGTCACTAGCCAGCTCCTACAATGAGCAGTTCTTC	CASSYSRSLASSYNEQFF
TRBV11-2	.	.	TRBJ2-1	TGTGCCAGCAGCTTAGAGGACTACACCTACAATGAGCAGTTCTTC	CASSLEDYTYNEQFF
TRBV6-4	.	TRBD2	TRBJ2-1	TGTGCCAGCAGTGACTCGAGTTTTAGCGGGAAGCCTGAGCAGTTCTTC	CASSDSSFSGKPEQFF
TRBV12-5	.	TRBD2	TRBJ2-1	TGTGCTAGTGGTTTGGTATGGCTAGCGGGATACAATGAGCAGTTCTTC	CASGLVWLAGYNEQFF
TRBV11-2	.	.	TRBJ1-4	TGTGCCAGCAGCTTCGATCGGGGGGCCATTAATGAAAAACTGTTTTTT	CASSFDRGAINEKLFF
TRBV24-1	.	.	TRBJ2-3	TGTGCCACCAGTGCGGGCAGGGGTTGGTCAGATACGCAGTATTTT	CATSAGRGWSDTQYF
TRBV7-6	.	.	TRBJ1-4	TGTGCCAGCAGCCGACCTATGGGGGAGGGCACTAATGAAAAACTGTTTTTT	CASSRPMGEGTNEKLFF
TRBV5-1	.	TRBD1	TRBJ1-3	TGCGCCAGCAGCCCAGCCGGACAGGGAAGTTCTGGAAACACCATATATTTT	CASSPAGQGSSGNTIYF
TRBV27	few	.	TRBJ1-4	TGTGCCAGCAAGAAGGGGGGGGCAGTCTATGAAAAACTGTTTTTT	CASKKGGAVYEKLFF
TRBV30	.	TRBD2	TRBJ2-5	TGTGCCTGGAGCGAAGGCCTAGCGGAAGAGACCCAGTACTTC	CAWSEGLAEETQYF
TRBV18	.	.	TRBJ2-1	TGTGCCAGCTCAAGGGAGCAAAGCGCCTACAATGAGCAGTTCTTC	CASSREQSAYNEQFF
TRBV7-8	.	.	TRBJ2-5	TGTGCCAGCAGCTTTGGAGCGCGGGCCCACGAGACCCAGTACTTC	CASSFGARAHETQYF
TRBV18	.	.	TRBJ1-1	TGTGCCAGCGCCACACCAGGGAACACTGAAGCTTTCTTT	CASATPGNTEAFF
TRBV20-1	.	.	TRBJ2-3	TGCAGTGCAAAGGTGGGCGATACGCAGTATTTT	CSAKVGDTQYF
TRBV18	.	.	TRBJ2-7	TGTGCCAGCTCACCCTCTACGACAGAGCCTTTAAACGAGCAGTACTTC	CASSPSTTEPLNEQYF
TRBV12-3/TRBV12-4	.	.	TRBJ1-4	TGTGCCTGCGGAATTACCGAAAAACTGTTTTTT	CACGITEKLFF
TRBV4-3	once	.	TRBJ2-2	TGCGCCAGCAGCCAATCCCATCTTAGTCACCACCCCTCCACCGGGGAGCTGTTTTTT	CASSQSHLSHHPSTGELFF
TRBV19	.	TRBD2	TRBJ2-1	TGTGCCAGTAGCATACTAGCGGGAGGGAACAATGAGCAGTTCTTC	CASSILAGGNNEQFF
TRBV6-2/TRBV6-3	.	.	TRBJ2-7	TGTGCCAGCAGTTACTCGACTTTGTACGAGCAGTACTTC	CASSYSTLYEQYF
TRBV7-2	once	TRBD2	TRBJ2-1	TGTGCCAGCAGCTTAGCGGGGGGAAAGCGGGAGGGCTATGAGCAGTTCTTC	CASSLAGGKREGYEQFF
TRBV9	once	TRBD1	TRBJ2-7	TGTGCCAGCAGCAAGTGGACAGGGGTCCAGCAGTACTTC	CASSKWTGVQQYF
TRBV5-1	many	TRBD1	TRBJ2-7	TGCGCCAGCAGCTCGACAGGGATCCCCTACGAGCAGTACTTC	CASSSTGIPYEQYF
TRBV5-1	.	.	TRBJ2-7	TGCGCCAGCAGCTTGATCCAGGGGTACGAGCAGTACTTC	CASSLIQGYEQYF
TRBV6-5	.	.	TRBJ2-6	TGTGCCAGCAGTTACGGTCGGGGCTCTGGGGCCAACGTCCTGACTTTC	CASSYGRGSGANVLTF